The T cell receptor beta chain described here comes from a study of blood T cell repertoires in COVID-19. Measured with immunoSEQ multiplex PCR; TCRdb has only the in-frame clones, and not every one. The sample carries 180,000 or so clones, around 87% recorded once. Germline V gene sequence: CDR1 SQVTM, CDR2 ANQGSEA. V dropped 8 bases and J dropped 6 bases, with 30 bases sitting between them. The CDR3 length is 17 residues. This receptor was identified in a man between 18 and 29 years old with active or convalescent COVID-19. The chain carries TRBV29-1 and TRBJ2-3; weak D call: TRBD1 (6 bases). Material for sequencing was peripheral blood. CDR3 residues: CSLFMGAVNPSVDTQYF. The CDR3 bases are TGCAGCCTGTTTATGGGGGCAGTAAACCCCTCAGTGGATACGCAGTATTTT.